The clone carrying this TCR beta chain was found a few times. TCRdb's table, derived via immunoSEQ multiplex PCR, lists solely in-frame clones and lacks some. This sample has 20,000 to 30,000 clones, with about 90% found just once. Germline V gene sequence: CDR1 MNHNS, CDR2 SASEGT. The CDR3 length is 14 residues. V shed 6 bases and J shed 1 base, with 10 bases lying between them. Regarding time point: newly diagnosed, previously untreated cHL patient sample. The authors purified CD4+ T cells from thawed PBMCs by magnetic negative selection. The sample is drawn from a study of PD-1 blockade in classical Hodgkin lymphoma.

Material: CD4+ T cells from blood. The genes are TRBV6-1 and TRBJ1-5; D is possibly TRBD1 (5 bases). The clonotype comes from a human donor with classical Hodgkin lymphoma. The CDR3 spells CASRRDRSNQPQHF. CDR3 DNA: TGTGCCAGCAGGAGGGACCGAAGCAATCAGCCCCAGCATTTT.